Listed here are 25 T cell receptor beta chains from one sample, sequenced in a study of blood T cell repertoires in COVID-19. Data came from immunoSEQ multiplex PCR; TCRdb stores just in-frame clones and leaves some out. The data show approximately 250,000 clones, with roughly 86% seen just once and about 1.6% held by the top ten. The material sequenced was peripheral blood. These receptors were taken from a woman in her fifties or sixties who had recovered from COVID-19.

The chain employs TRBV9 and TRBJ1-1; a possible D gene is TRBD1 (6 bases). This CDR3 contains 13 residues. Trimming removed 0 bases at V and 7 bases at J, with 10 bases between. Germline CDR1 SGDLS, CDR2 YYNGEE. The CDR3 here is CASSVATDSEAFF. CDR3 coding DNA: TGTGCCAGCAGCGTAGCCACGGACAGTGAAGCTTTCTTT.

The rearrangement uses TRBV28 and TRBJ2-7, with D unclear. The CDR3 loop spans 14 amino acids. The germline V gene encodes CDR1 MDHEN and CDR2 SYDVKM. V dropped 8 bases and J dropped 0 bases, with 14 bases sitting between them. CDR3 loop: CASAPLRSSYEQYF. Written as DNA, the CDR3 is TGTGCCAGCGCTCCCTTGAGGAGCTCCTACGAGCAGTACTTC.

This chain connects TRBV19 to TRBJ2-3, with 10 nucleotides matching TRBD2. V trimming: 5 bases; J trimming: 5 bases; junction bases outside the gene matches: 7. Germline assignment: CDR1 LNHDA and CDR2 SQIVND (reference sequence). This CDR3 spans 15 amino acids. CDR3 nucleotide sequence: TGTGCCAGTAGTCCCACTAGCGGGACGATAGATACGCAGTATTTT. Encoded protein: CASSPTSGTIDTQYF.

This chain joins TRBV7-8 and TRBJ1-1; D unclear. Germline values: CDR1 SGHVS, CDR2 FQNEAQ. This CDR3 has 15 amino acids. V gave up 4 bases and J gave up 1 base, with 13 bases separating them. The CDR3 sequence: CASSYNDLGNTEAFF. CDR3 sequence (DNA): TGTGCCAGCAGCTATAATGACTTGGGGAACACTGAAGCTTTCTTT.

Concerning this clone: Other DNA sequences from this sample encode an identical CDR3 as well. The chain links TRBV12-3 or TRBV12-4 to TRBJ1-1; D gene unclear. The germline V and J ends were trimmed by 3 bases and 1 base, with 6 bases remaining between them. The CDR3 covers 13 residues. This chain's CDR3 is CASSLRRNTEAFF. DNA of the CDR3: TGTGCCAGCAGTTTGAGGAGGAACACTGAAGCTTTCTTT.

The chain is built from TRBV11-1 and TRBJ1-1; D unresolved. The V and J ends lost 2 bases and 1 base respectively, with 11 bases between them. The length of the CDR3 is 15 residues. CDR1 is SGHAT, CDR2 FQDESV, per germline (reference sequence). The CDR3 is CASSLRSSGNTEAFF. CDR3 nucleotide sequence: TGTGCCAGCAGCTTACGGTCGTCTGGGAACACTGAAGCTTTCTTT.

V gene TRBV9 combines with J gene TRBJ1-1; tentatively, D is TRBD1 (5 bases). The CDR3 runs to 13 residues. The germline CDR1 and CDR2 sequences are SGDLS and YYNGEE. V dropped 5 bases and J dropped 0 bases, with 8 bases sitting between them. CDR3 protein: CASSGRVNTEAFF. CDR3 DNA sequence: TGTGCCAGCAGTGGCAGGGTGAACACTGAAGCTTTCTTT.

V and J are TRBV27 and TRBJ2-5; 8 bases fit TRBD2. CDR3 size: 17 residues. Germline values: CDR1 MNHEY, CDR2 SMNVEV (reference sequence). After removal of 0 bases from V and 5 bases from J, the junction contained 11 bases not matched to a gene. The chain's CDR3 is CASSLSRGGGTMETQYF. CDR3 DNA: TGTGCCAGCAGTTTATCGAGGGGCGGGGGGACGATGGAGACCCAGTACTTC.

The V and J genes are TRBV27 and TRBJ2-1, with D tentatively TRBD2 (5 bases). From germline, CDR1 is MNHEY and CDR2 SMNVEV (reference sequence). This CDR3 region has 13 residues. V was cut by 6 bases and J by 0 bases, with 6 bases left in between. CDR3 nucleotide sequence: TGTGCCAGCAGGGGGAGCTCCTACAATGAGCAGTTCTTC. Translated, it gives CASRGSSYNEQFF.

The chain uses TRBV6-5 and TRBJ2-5, with D tentatively TRBD2 (5 bases). This CDR3 contains 14 residues. The germline V gene has CDR1 MNHEY and CDR2 SVGAGI. Trimming left V 7 bases short and J 5 bases short, with 17 bases between. The CDR3: CASTPGRFTETQYF. As DNA, the CDR3 is TGTGCCAGCACCCCGGGGAGATTTACGGAGACCCAGTACTTC.

The genes are TRBV7-2 and TRBJ1-4, with TRBD1 as a possible D gene (5 bases). CDR1 SGHTA and CDR2 FQGNSA come from the germline V gene. Trimming stripped 8 bases from V and 3 bases from J, with 13 bases between. The CDR3 is made up of 14 amino acids. CDR3 protein: CASGPGGANEKLFF. CDR3 coding DNA: TGTGCCAGCGGGCCGGGGGGGGCTAATGAAAAACTGTTTTTT.

This clone was recorded only once. Other DNA sequences in the same sample also yield this CDR3. The rearrangement links TRBV27 to TRBJ2-1; weak D call: TRBD2 (5 bases). Trimming took 4 bases from V and 7 from J, leaving 8 bases between them. There are 12 residues in the CDR3. CDR1 and CDR2 (germline): MNHEY, SMNVEV (reference sequence). CDR3 region: CASSSRGNEQFF. As DNA, the CDR3 is TGTGCCAGCAGTTCCCGGGGTAATGAGCAGTTCTTC.

V gene TRBV9 combines with J gene TRBJ1-3; D is possibly TRBD1 (6 bases). V lost 6 bases, J lost 1 base, and 11 bases lay in between. Germline CDR1 is SGDLS and CDR2 is YYNGEE. The CDR3 consists of 14 residues. CDR3 protein: CASTPDRSGNTIYF. The CDR3 DNA sequence: TGTGCCAGCACGCCCGACAGGTCTGGAAACACCATATATTTT.

The chain carries TRBV28 and TRBJ1-4, with TRBD1 as a possible D gene (6 bases). The V end was cut by 2 bases, the J end by 7 bases, with 17 bases between. Germline V gene sequence: CDR1 MDHEN, CDR2 SYDVKM. The CDR3 contains 16 residues. CDR3 protein: CASSLDRLMGSEKLFF. In DNA form, the CDR3 reads TGTGCCAGCAGTTTAGACAGGTTAATGGGGAGTGAAAAACTGTTTTTT.

The V call is TRBV6-2 or TRBV6-3, the J call TRBJ1-1; the D gene is possibly TRBD1 (5 bases). The V gene's germline CDR1 is MNHEY and CDR2 SVGEGT. Deletions cut 5 bases from V and 5 bases from J, with 12 bases between. This CDR3 region has 13 residues. In DNA form, the CDR3 reads TGTGCCAGCAGTCCCCTTCCAGGGACTGAAGCTTTCTTT. The encoded protein is CASSPLPGTEAFF.

This chain connects TRBV11-2 to TRBJ2-1; D is unclear. CDR3 size: 14 residues. Germline values: CDR1 SGHAT, CDR2 FQNNGV. V lost 5 bases to trimming and J lost 0 bases, with 8 bases between them. CDR3 nucleotide sequence: TGTGCCAGCAGCCGCTCCGGCTCCTACAATGAGCAGTTCTTC. It is translated as CASSRSGSYNEQFF.

This clone was counted a single time. The chain joins TRBV7-2 to TRBJ2-7; TRBD2 is a possible D gene (6 bases). Trimming removed 0 bases at V and 2 bases at J, with 11 bases between. The germline CDR1 and CDR2 sequences are SGHTA and FQGNSA. This CDR3 spans 15 amino acids. CDR3 nucleotides: TGTGCCAGCAGCTTAGCGGCCGGCGGGACCTACGAGCAGTACTTC. It encodes CASSLAAGGTYEQYF.

This sequence joins TRBV10-3 and TRBJ2-3, with 10 bases that match TRBD2. Looked up from germline, CDR1 is ENHRY and CDR2 is SYGVKD. The V gene end was trimmed by 1 base and the J gene end by 6 bases; junction bases not matched to a gene: 7. CDR3 length equals 16 residues. The CDR3 nucleotides read TGTGCCATCAGTGAGTTAGCTAGCGGGGGCATTGATACGCAGTATTTT. It specifies CAISELASGGIDTQYF.

The V and J genes are TRBV24-1 and TRBJ2-3; 9 bases match TRBD1. Germline CDR1 reads KGHDR; CDR2 reads SFDVKD. The J segment lost 8 bases and the V segment lost 3 bases, leaving 8 bases of the junction unmatched. This CDR3 region has 15 residues. The CDR3 sequence is CATSDAQGAYVTQYF. CDR3 nucleotides: TGTGCCACCAGTGATGCACAGGGGGCTTATGTTACGCAGTATTTT.

The chain carries TRBV28 and TRBJ2-7; TRBD2 aligns across 9 bases. After removal of 6 bases from V and 3 bases from J, the junction contained 12 bases not matched to a gene. The CDR3 runs 16 residues. CDR1 MDHEN and CDR2 SYDVKM come from the germline V gene. For the CDR3, the DNA is TGTGCCAGCAGGGGACGGCTAGCGGGGACCATCTACGAGCAGTACTTC. This encodes CASRGRLAGTIYEQYF.

The table lists this clone with a few counts. The rearrangement links TRBV29-1 to TRBJ2-1; D might be TRBD2 (6 bases). The CDR3 consists of 11 residues. The V end was cut by 2 bases, the J end by 9 bases, with 8 bases between. Looked up from germline, CDR1 is SQVTM and CDR2 is ANQGSEA. CDR3 loop: CSVELGGEQFF. CDR3 in DNA: TGCAGCGTTGAACTGGGGGGTGAGCAGTTCTTC.

The chain recombines TRBV7-2 with TRBJ1-2; TRBD1 matches 9 bases. Germline CDR1 is SGHTA and CDR2 is FQGNSA. The V segment lost 0 bases and the J segment 6 bases; nucleotides outside the gene matches: 5. The CDR3 is 15 residues long. As DNA, the CDR3 is TGTGCCAGCAGCTTAGCGAGTACAGGGGGCGATGGCTACACCTTC. Translation: CASSLASTGGDGYTF.

The CDR3 loop reads CASSFGLAGFLADTQYF. CDR3 nucleotides: TGTGCCAGTAGTTTCGGACTAGCGGGGTTCTTAGCAGATACGCAGTATTTT. The V and J genes are TRBV19 and TRBJ2-3; 12 bases line up with TRBD2. Unmatched junction bases numbered 10, after V lost 5 bases and J lost 4 bases. There are 17 residues in the CDR3. The germline V gene has CDR1 LNHDA and CDR2 SQIVND (reference sequence).

The chain uses TRBV5-1 and TRBJ2-2; TRBD1 might be the D (5 bases). This CDR3 is 14 amino acids long. Per the germline V gene, CDR1 is SGHRS and CDR2 is YFSETQ. V lost 5 bases and J lost 4, with 12 bases in between. The CDR3 loop is CASRDGQFTGELFF. As DNA, the CDR3 is TGCGCCAGCAGGGACGGACAATTCACCGGGGAGCTGTTTTTT. Drawing the rest from reference TRBV5-1 and TRBJ2-2, the complete variable domain is KAGVTQTPRYLIKTRGQQVTLSCSPISGHRSVSWYQQTPGQGLQFLFEYFSETQRNKGNFPGRFSGRQFSNSRSEMNVSTLELGDSALYLCASRDGQFTGELFFGEGSRLTVL.

The chain has TRBV19 and TRBJ1-5; tentatively, D is TRBD1 (6 bases). V was trimmed by 10 bases and J by 0 bases, leaving 19 bases between them. Germline CDR1 LNHDA, CDR2 SQIVND (reference sequence). The CDR3 consists of 16 residues. CDR3 in DNA: TGTGCCACCCAAGCCCACAGGGACTATAGCAATCAGCCCCAGCATTTT. This translates into CATQAHRDYSNQPQHF. The full variable domain, in which reference TRBV19 and TRBJ1-5 provide the parts outside the CDR3, is DGGITQSPKYLFRKEGQNVTLSCEQNLNHDAMYWYRQDPGQGLRLIYYSQIVNDFQKGDIAEGYSVSREKKESFPLTVTSAQKNPTAFYLCATQAHRDYSNQPQHFGDGTRLSIL.